The rows below give T cell receptor beta chains drawn from one sample of a study of shared clonotypes between healthy human individuals. Produced via immunoSEQ multiplex PCR; TCRdb's table is partial and in-frame only. Of around 500,000 clones listed, about 85% were seen once; the top ten hold more than 9.5%. Input material: PBMCs. These receptors came from a woman in her 40s in good health. Some clones in this sample may be carry-over from other donors' samples. The CDR3 runs from the conserved cysteine through the conserved F or W. Each record gives: clone size, V gene, J gene, D gene, CDR3 DNA, CDR3 protein. The D gene is left open where the match is weak. Part of the rows lack a size; the others show once, few, many or a class for expanded clones.

-	TRBV6-4	TRBJ1-5	-	TGTGCCAGAGCCCCGGTGTTCGTCGGGCCGACGAATTATAGCAATCAGCCCCAGCATTTT	CARAPVFVGPTNYSNQPQHF
many	TRBV7-3	TRBJ2-2	TRBD2	TGTGCCAGCAGCCCGGGACTAGTTGTTGGGGAGCTGTTTTTT	CASSPGLVVGELFF
-	TRBV11-2	TRBJ1-2	-	TGTGCCAGCAGCCAGGACAGTAACTATGGCTACACCTTC	CASSQDSNYGYTF
-	TRBV7-8	TRBJ1-3	TRBD1	TGTGCCAGCAGCGCCCGACAGGGGGCTCTCTCTGGAAACACCATATATTTT	CASSARQGALSGNTIYF
-	TRBV10-3	TRBJ2-7	-	TGTGCCATCAGTGAGTCTGTGGATCCCGGGCAGTACTTC	CAISESVDPGQYF
few	TRBV4-1	TRBJ2-7	-	TGCGCCAGCAGCCAAGTGAAGCGGACCTACGAGCAGTACTTC	CASSQVKRTYEQYF
-	TRBV19	TRBJ1-5	-	TGTGCCAGTAGTTCACAGGGTCTAAGCAATCAGCCCCAGCATTTT	CASSSQGLSNQPQHF
few	TRBV6-5	TRBJ1-5	-	TGTTCCACAGGGTTTCAGCCCCAGCATTTT	CSTGFQPQHF
-	TRBV7-9	TRBJ2-7	TRBD2	TGTGCCAGCAGCTTATTGGGGGGGTCGGCCGCAGGGTGGTTATCCGAGCAGTACTTC	CASSLLGGSAAGWLSEQYF
once	TRBV12-2	TRBJ2-7	-	TGTGCAAGTCGCGTCATTTCCGGGACAGGGTCCTCCTACGAGCAGTACTTC	CASRVISGTGSSYEQYF
-	TRBV6-1	TRBJ2-1	-	TGTGCCAGCAGTGACCCTCCGGGACAATACAATGAGCAGTTCTTC	CASSDPPGQYNEQFF